The rows below give T cell receptor beta chains drawn from one sample of a study of vaccination and CD4 T cells after COVID-19. From the PCR reads, TCRdb called clonotypes with MiXCR, one entry per CDR3 protein. The sample has more than 15,000 distinct CDR3 sequences, around 38% seen once; the top ten hold about 25%. These TCRs' antigens remain unknown. Here the sequenced sample was CD4+ T cells from blood, cultured in vitro, taken before SARS-CoV-2 vaccination. These receptors all come from a human donor who received a COVID-19 vaccine. Each CDR3 is given with its conserved first and last residue. A D gene is named only where the DNA matches it firmly. The listing skips clone size in some rows; elsewhere it reads once, few, many or a size class.

>once|TRBJ2-3|TRBD2|TRBV5-1
TGCGCCAGCAGCATGGGACTACTTTTTAGCACAGATACGCAGTATTTT
CASSMGLLFSTDTQYF
>once|TRBJ2-7|NA|TRBV5-1
TGCGCCAGCAGCTTGGCCCTGGACCGCTGGTACGAGCAGTACTTC
CASSLALDRWYEQYF
>NA|TRBJ1-2|NA|TRBV9
TGTGCCAGCAGCGTAGGAGAGGGGCGCACCTATGGCTACACCTTC
CASSVGEGRTYGYTF
>NA|TRBJ1-1|TRBD1|TRBV12-5
TGTGCTAGTGCCCTAGAGAGACAGGGGGGCACTGAAGCTTTCTTT
CASALERQGGTEAFF
>NA|TRBJ2-4|NA|TRBV7-2
TGTGTTGTCTACACGGCCAAAAACATTCAGTACTTC
CVVYTAKNIQYF
>NA|TRBJ1-1|NA|TRBV7-9
TGTGCCAGCAGCTTAATACAGTTGAACACTGAAGCTTTCTTT
CASSLIQLNTEAFF
>NA|TRBJ1-2|NA|TRBV24-1
TGTGCCACCAGTGACACAGCTGACTATGGCTACACCTTC
CATSDTADYGYTF
>NA|TRBJ2-2|NA|TRBV5-4
TGTGCCAGCAGCCCCGACGGGGCGCGGACCGGGGAGCTGTTTTTT
CASSPDGARTGELFF
>NA|TRBJ2-7|TRBD2|TRBV6-4
TGTGCCAGCAGTGACTCCCTAGCGGGGGTCAACTACGAGCAGTACTTC
CASSDSLAGVNYEQYF
>NA|TRBJ2-7|NA|TRBV5-6
TGTGCCAGCAGCTTGTCGGACATCCGCTCCTACGAGCAGTACTTC
CASSLSDIRSYEQYF
>few|TRBJ2-3|NA|TRBV29-1
TGCAGCGGCCAAGGAGCTAGCACAGATACGCAGTATTTT
CSGQGASTDTQYF